This T cell receptor beta chain was retrieved from a study of blood T cells in healthy people across ages. General study findings and limits: Naive T cell percentage by flow cytometry tracked strongly with beta diversity.

About this clonotype itself: No antigen is known for it.

Trimming cost V 6 bases and J 1 base; bases outside gene matches: 16. The CDR3 spans 19 residues. The amount of total RNA extracted per sample was at least 5.5 micrograms. Next came a second PCR, run for roughly 6 to 11 cycles, which used a sample-barcoded 5' primer along with a J-beta primer mix. TCRdb analysed the 5' RACE reads with MiXCR anew, one entry per CDR3 protein. The profile shows about 1.4 million distinct CDR3 sequences, 59% of them singletons. The clonotype comes from a man between 18 and 29 years old in good health. Sequenced material: blood. The chain uses TRBV12-3 or TRBV12-4 and TRBJ2-2, with 8 nucleotides matching TRBD2. CDR3 nucleotide sequence: TGTGCCAGCAGGTCCTCCCCATGGGGACGGGGGGGGAACACCGGGGAGCTGTTTTTT. It translates to CASRSSPWGRGGNTGELFF.